This T cell receptor (beta chain) was recovered during a study of cytomegalovirus exposure and HLA in healthy donors. In the study overall: Approximately 85 million unique TCRs from HLA-typed donors were held in an early data release. Study outcomes and limitations: Specificity of a few CMV-associated chains for CMV antigens was verified in vitro. Accounts indicate the classifier identified cytomegalovirus status with strong specificity and sensitivity.

This clone has more than one count but fewer than ten. Its antigen is still unknown. Germline assignment: CDR1 SGHDT and CDR2 YYEEEE. The CDR3 has 15 residues. Trimming cost V 1 base and J 4 bases, with 14 bases left between them. The PCR made use of 60 Vbeta and 13 Jbeta primers. Authors' analysis steps: Later work found around 72 million unique TCR beta chains, with about 10 million shared. Profiled with immunoSEQ multiplex PCR; TCRdb holds only in-frame clones, not every one. V, J and clone size reflect that table, while D and trimming were determined from the DNA. The table shows about 180,000 clones, with about two thirds occurring only once.

The sample comprised PBMCs. The chain links TRBV5-6 to TRBJ1-1, with D perhaps matching TRBD1 (6 bases). This receptor was taken from a human donor in good health. CDR3: CASSLFLGAGTEAFF. The CDR3 DNA reads as TGTGCCAGCAGCTTGTTTCTGGGGGCAGGCACTGAAGCTTTCTTT.